Presented here are 7 T cell receptor beta chains from one specimen sequenced in a study of T-cell memory formation after mild COVID-19. TCRdb analysed the 5' RACE reads with MiXCR anew, one entry per CDR3 protein. The profile covers more than 120,000 distinct CDR3 sequences, with roughly 21% appearing a single time and around 2% taken by the ten largest. Specimen: PBMCs or a T cell subset sorted from them (not recorded which). These receptors all come from an adult woman who had mild COVID-19 (a few samples of this study predate the infection). Cell type and time point are not known.

The chain couples TRBV11-2 to TRBJ1-3, with TRBD1 identical over 9 bases. The germline CDR1 and CDR2 sequences are SGHAT and FQNNGV. CDR3 length: 18 amino acids. Trimming cost V 2 bases and J 5 bases; bases outside gene matches: 13. As DNA, the CDR3 is TGTGCCAGCAGCTTAAGGGGGTACGGGACAGGGACCCGAAACACCATATATTTT. Translated, it gives CASSLRGYGTGTRNTIYF.

The rearrangement joins TRBV3-1 to TRBJ2-7; D call uncertain. Germline values: CDR1 LGHDT, CDR2 YNNKEL (reference sequence). Trimming pared 1 base from V and 2 bases from J, leaving 6 bases between. The length of the CDR3 is 13 residues. CDR3 residues: CASSQVGPYEQYF. The CDR3 nucleotides are TGTGCCAGCAGCCAAGTCGGGCCCTACGAGCAGTACTTC.

The chain is built from TRBV5-1 and TRBJ2-2; D could derive from TRBD1 or TRBD2 (6 bases each). CDR1 and CDR2 (germline): SGHRS, YFSETQ. The CDR3 has 15 residues. V was cut by 0 bases and J by 4 bases, with 10 bases left in between. CDR3 sequence reads: CASSLEWGATGELFF. The DNA for the CDR3 is TGCGCCAGCAGCTTGGAATGGGGGGCCACCGGGGAGCTGTTTTTT.

This clonotype showed up just a few times. V is TRBV5-1 and J is TRBJ2-1, with a tentative D call TRBD1 (6 bases). CDR1 SGHRS and CDR2 YFSETQ come from the germline V gene. V gave up 4 bases and J gave up 5 bases, with 10 bases separating them. The CDR3 totals 13 residues. The DNA of the CDR3 is TGCGCCAGCAGCACTACAGGGAACAATGAGCAGTTCTTC. Amino acids: CASSTTGNNEQFF.

The V call is TRBV7-2, the J call TRBJ1-6; 7 bases align to TRBD1. Germline values: CDR1 SGHTA, CDR2 FQGNSA. This CDR3 contains 16 residues. With V trimmed by 1 base and J by 9 bases, 9 bases remained unmatched. CDR3 loop: CASSLVPTGAGSPLHF. The DNA for the CDR3 is TGTGCCAGCAGCTTAGTCCCAACAGGGGCGGGTTCACCCCTCCACTTT. The full variable domain, with the rest looked up from reference TRBV7-2 and TRBJ1-6, is GAGVSQSPSNKVTEKGKDVELRCDPISGHTALYWYRQSLGQGLEFLIYFQGNSAPDKSGLPSDRFSAERTGGSVSTLTIQRTQQEDSAVYLCASSLVPTGAGSPLHFGNGTRLTVT.

This rearrangement joins TRBV24-1 to TRBJ1-2, with 11 positions matching TRBD1. This CDR3 has 15 amino acids. Germline V gives CDR1 KGHDR, CDR2 SFDVKD. Trimming took 2 bases from V and 4 from J; bases not matched to a gene: 2. The CDR3 spells CATSDWGTGGYGYTF. The CDR3 nucleotides read TGTGCCACCAGTGATTGGGGGACAGGGGGCTATGGCTACACCTTC.

The chain couples TRBV7-9 to TRBJ2-5; TRBD1 matches 9 bases. The CDR3 is 14 residues long. Germline V gene data show CDR1 as SEHNR and CDR2 as FQNEAQ (reference sequence). V gave up 8 bases and J gave up 2 bases; unmatched junction bases: 6. The CDR3 sequence is CASQDRGYQETQYF. CDR3 DNA: TGTGCCAGCCAAGACAGGGGGTATCAAGAGACCCAGTACTTC.